This T cell receptor beta chain is from a study of cytomegalovirus exposure and HLA in healthy donors. Germline CDR1 is SGHTA and CDR2 is FQGNSA. The CDR3 runs to 13 residues. The V end was cut by 5 bases, the J end by 2 bases, with 10 bases between. The method was immunoSEQ multiplex PCR; TCRdb's version includes in-frame clones alone and lacks a portion of them. The table has around 220,000 clones, approximately 88% seen once. A remark on this clone: Antigen: not known.

Study-level findings and limits: In vitro, a few CMV-associated chains proved specific for CMV antigens. Many donors shared some public TCRs, even though most TCR sequences were rare.

Sequencing used PBMCs. The chain carries TRBV7-2 and TRBJ2-7; D might be TRBD2 (6 bases). This TCR was sampled from a woman under 40 in good health and CMV-seropositive. CDR3 sequence reads: CASSVSGTYEQYF. DNA for the CDR3: TGTGCCAGCAGCGTTAGCGGAACCTACGAGCAGTACTTC.